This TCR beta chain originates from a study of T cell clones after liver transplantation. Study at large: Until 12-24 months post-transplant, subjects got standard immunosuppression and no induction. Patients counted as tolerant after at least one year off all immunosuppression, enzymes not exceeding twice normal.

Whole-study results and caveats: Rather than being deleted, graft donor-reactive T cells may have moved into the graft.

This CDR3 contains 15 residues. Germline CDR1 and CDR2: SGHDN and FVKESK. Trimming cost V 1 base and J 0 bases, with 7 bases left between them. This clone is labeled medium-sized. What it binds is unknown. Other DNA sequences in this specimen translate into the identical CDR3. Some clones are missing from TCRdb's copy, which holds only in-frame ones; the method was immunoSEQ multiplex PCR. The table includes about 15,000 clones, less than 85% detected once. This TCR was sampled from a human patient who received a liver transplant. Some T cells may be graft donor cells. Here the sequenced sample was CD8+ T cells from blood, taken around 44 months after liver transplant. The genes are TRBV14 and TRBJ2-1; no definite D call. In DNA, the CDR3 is TGTGCCAGCAGCCAAGTAGGATTCTCCTACAATGAGCAGTTCTTC. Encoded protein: CASSQVGFSYNEQFF.